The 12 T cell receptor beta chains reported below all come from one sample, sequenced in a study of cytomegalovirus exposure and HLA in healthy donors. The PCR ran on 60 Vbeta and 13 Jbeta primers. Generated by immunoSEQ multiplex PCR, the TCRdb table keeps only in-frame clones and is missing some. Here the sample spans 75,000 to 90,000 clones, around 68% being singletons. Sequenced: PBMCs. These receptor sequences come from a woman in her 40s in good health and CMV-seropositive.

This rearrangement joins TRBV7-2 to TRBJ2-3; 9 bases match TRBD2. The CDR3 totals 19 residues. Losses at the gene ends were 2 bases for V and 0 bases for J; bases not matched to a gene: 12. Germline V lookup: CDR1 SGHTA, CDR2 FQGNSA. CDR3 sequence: CASSLMRGTSRVSTDTQYF. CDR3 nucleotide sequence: TGTGCCAGCAGCTTAATGAGGGGGACTAGCCGGGTGAGCACAGATACGCAGTATTTT.

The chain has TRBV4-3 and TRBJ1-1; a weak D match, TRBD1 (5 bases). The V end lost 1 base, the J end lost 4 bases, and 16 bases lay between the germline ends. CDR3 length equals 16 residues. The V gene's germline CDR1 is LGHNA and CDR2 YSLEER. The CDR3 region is CASSQGWTAGGTEAFF. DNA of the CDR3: TGCGCCAGCAGCCAAGGATGGACGGCCGGGGGCACTGAAGCTTTCTTT.

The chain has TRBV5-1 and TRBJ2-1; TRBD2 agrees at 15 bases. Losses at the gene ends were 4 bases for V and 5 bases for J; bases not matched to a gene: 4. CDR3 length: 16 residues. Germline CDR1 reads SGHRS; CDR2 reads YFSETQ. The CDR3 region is CASSLGTSGRNNEQFF. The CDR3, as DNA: TGCGCCAGCAGCCTGGGGACTAGCGGGAGGAACAATGAGCAGTTCTTC.

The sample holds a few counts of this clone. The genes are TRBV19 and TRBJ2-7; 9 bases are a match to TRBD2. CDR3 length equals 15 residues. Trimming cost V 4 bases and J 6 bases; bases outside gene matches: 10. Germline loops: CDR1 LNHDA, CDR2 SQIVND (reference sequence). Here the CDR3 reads CASSSGRASDGEQYF. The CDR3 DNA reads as TGTGCCAGTAGTAGCGGGAGGGCCTCGGACGGCGAGCAGTACTTC.

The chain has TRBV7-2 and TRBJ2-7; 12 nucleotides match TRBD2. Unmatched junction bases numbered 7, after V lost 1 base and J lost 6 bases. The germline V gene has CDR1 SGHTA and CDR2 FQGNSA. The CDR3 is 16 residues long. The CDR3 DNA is TGTGCCAGCAGCTTAGTCCAACTAGCGGGAGGAGGCGAGCAGTACTTC. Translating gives CASSLVQLAGGGEQYF.

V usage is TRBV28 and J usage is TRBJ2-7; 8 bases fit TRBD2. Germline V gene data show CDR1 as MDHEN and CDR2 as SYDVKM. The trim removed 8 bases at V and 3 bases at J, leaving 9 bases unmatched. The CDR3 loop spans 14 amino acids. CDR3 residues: CASQRAGGDYEQYF. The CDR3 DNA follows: TGTGCCAGCCAACGCGCGGGAGGCGACTACGAGCAGTACTTC.

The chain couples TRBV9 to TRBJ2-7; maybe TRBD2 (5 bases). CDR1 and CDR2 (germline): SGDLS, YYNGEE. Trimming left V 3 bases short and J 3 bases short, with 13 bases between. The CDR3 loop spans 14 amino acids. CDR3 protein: CASSATFGDYEQYF. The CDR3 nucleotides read TGTGCCAGCAGCGCTACCTTCGGGGACTACGAGCAGTACTTC.

This CDR3 reads CAWRMGLREQYF. For the CDR3, the DNA is TGTGCCTGGAGAATGGGCTTACGGGAGCAGTACTTC. The chain carries TRBV30 and TRBJ2-5, with D possibly TRBD2 on 6 matching bases. Germline loops: CDR1 GTSNPN, CDR2 SVGIG (reference sequence). The CDR3 totals 12 residues. Trimming left V 3 bases short and J 11 bases short, with 16 bases between.

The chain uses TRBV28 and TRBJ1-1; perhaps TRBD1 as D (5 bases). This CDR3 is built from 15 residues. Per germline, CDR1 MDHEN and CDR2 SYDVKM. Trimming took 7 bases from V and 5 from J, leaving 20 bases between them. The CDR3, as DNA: TGTGCCAGCACCACCCATTCCGGGGGTCGGACTGAAGCTTTCTTT. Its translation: CASTTHSGGRTEAFF.

The CDR3 here is CASSSQKGTAGRGKLFF. The CDR3 DNA is TGTGCCAGCAGTTCGCAGAAAGGGACAGCTGGCAGGGGAAAACTGTTTTTT. The J gene is TRBJ1-4, the V gene TRBV28; 7 bases are shared with TRBD1. The germline gives CDR1 MDHEN, CDR2 SYDVKM. The CDR3 length is 17 residues. The V and J ends lost 4 bases and 10 bases, in that order; junction bases with no gene match: 18.

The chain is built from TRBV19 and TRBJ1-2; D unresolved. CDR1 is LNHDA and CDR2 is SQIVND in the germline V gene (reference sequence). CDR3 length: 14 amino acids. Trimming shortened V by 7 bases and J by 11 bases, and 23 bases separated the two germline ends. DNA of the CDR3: TGTGCCAGTACCCGGCGGGAAAGCACTATAAGGTACACCTTC. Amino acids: CASTRRESTIRYTF. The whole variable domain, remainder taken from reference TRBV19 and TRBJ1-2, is DGGITQSPKYLFRKEGQNVTLSCEQNLNHDAMYWYRQDPGQGLRLIYYSQIVNDFQKGDIAEGYSVSREKKESFPLTVTSAQKNPTAFYLCASTRRESTIRYTFGSGTRLTVV.

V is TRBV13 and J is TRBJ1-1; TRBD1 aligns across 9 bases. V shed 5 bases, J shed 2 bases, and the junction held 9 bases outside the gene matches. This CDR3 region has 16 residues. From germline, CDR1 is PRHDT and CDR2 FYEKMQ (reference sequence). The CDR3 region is CASSQPGQGFNTEAFF. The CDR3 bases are TGTGCCAGCAGCCAACCGGGACAGGGCTTTAACACTGAAGCTTTCTTT.